These 14 T cell receptor beta chains originate from one sample sequenced in a study of cytomegalovirus exposure and HLA in healthy donors. This table comes from immunoSEQ multiplex PCR, and its TCRdb copy is limited to in-frame clones, with some not included. Of roughly 200,000 clones detected, about 81% appear once; the ten largest clones hold 1% to 1.5%. Sequencing used PBMCs. The receptors originated from a woman in her twenties or thirties in good health and CMV-seronegative.

The CDR3 protein is CASSYWASYNEQFF. The CDR3 DNA reads TGTGCCAGCAGCTACTGGGCCTCCTACAATGAGCAGTTCTTC. This sequence joins TRBV5-6 and TRBJ2-1; D is undetermined. The germline CDR1 and CDR2 sequences are SGHDT and YYEEEE. The V and J ends lost 3 bases and 0 bases respectively, with 7 bases between them. This CDR3 has 14 amino acids.

V and J are TRBV6-6 and TRBJ2-1, with 15 bases that match TRBD2. V lost 4 bases, J lost 8 bases, and 3 bases stayed unmatched. In germline, CDR1 is MNHNY, CDR2 SVGAGI (reference sequence). The CDR3 consists of 15 residues. The CDR3 loop is CASSLGLAGGDEQFF. Here the CDR3 DNA reads TGTGCCAGCAGTTTGGGACTAGCGGGGGGAGATGAGCAGTTCTTC.

The chain is built from TRBV5-1 and TRBJ1-2, with TRBD1 as a possible D gene (5 bases). V gave up 0 bases and J gave up 2 bases, with 11 bases separating them. This CDR3 has 15 residues. The V gene's germline CDR1 is SGHRS and CDR2 YFSETQ. As DNA, the CDR3 is TGCGCCAGCAGCTTGGGGCAGACAGTCAACTATGGCTACACCTTC. Amino acids: CASSLGQTVNYGYTF.

The chain carries TRBV5-1 and TRBJ1-2; 9 nucleotides align to TRBD1. V dropped 3 bases and J dropped 7; count of bases not matched to a gene: 13. CDR1 SGHRS and CDR2 YFSETQ come from the germline V gene. The CDR3 has 16 amino acids. This CDR3 is CASSWIPGQGSGGYTF. The DNA of the CDR3 is TGCGCCAGCAGCTGGATCCCGGGACAGGGAAGTGGTGGCTACACCTTC.

This clone was detected only a few times. The genes are TRBV30 and TRBJ1-1; D remains unclear. Between the trimmed V and J ends, which lost 4 bases and 1 base, there was a span of 4 bases. The CDR3 loop spans 11 amino acids. CDR1 and CDR2 (germline): GTSNPN, SVGIG (reference sequence). The CDR3 coding sequence is TGTGCCTGGACTAGGAACACTGAAGCTTTCTTT. This gives the protein CAWTRNTEAFF.

The chain joins TRBV25-1 to TRBJ1-3; D is possibly TRBD1 (6 bases). Germline CDR1 and CDR2: MGHDK and SYGVNS. With 2 bases removed from V and 3 bases from J, the gap between germline ends came to 11 bases. The CDR3 has 15 amino acids. CDR3 in DNA: TGTGCCAGCAGTGAAGGGGGGGCGCGTGGAAACACCATATATTTT. As protein: CASSEGGARGNTIYF.

In this sample, this clone turned up a few times. The rearrangement links TRBV4-2 to TRBJ2-2, with D possibly TRBD2 on 6 matching bases. V gave up 0 bases and J gave up 6 bases, with 11 bases separating them. CDR3 length: 15 amino acids. The germline gives CDR1 LGHNA, CDR2 YNFKEQ. CDR3: CASSQETSRAGELFF. The CDR3 nucleotides read TGTGCCAGCAGCCAAGAAACTAGCCGGGCCGGGGAGCTGTTTTTT.

The chain links TRBV9 to TRBJ2-6, with D possibly TRBD1 on 6 matching bases. The V gene's germline CDR1 is SGDLS and CDR2 YYNGEE. The CDR3 loop spans 17 amino acids. V lost 0 bases to trimming and J lost 4 bases, with 14 bases between them. As DNA, the CDR3 is TGTGCCAGCAGCGTAGGGGCAGGGGCATTCGGGGCCAACGTCCTGACTTTC. Translated, it gives CASSVGAGAFGANVLTF.

This rearrangement joins TRBV5-1 to TRBJ2-6; 8 nucleotides align to TRBD1. The CDR3 extends over 15 amino acids. Germline CDR1 SGHRS, CDR2 YFSETQ. V shed 3 bases and J 4 bases; nucleotides not matched to a gene: 3. CDR3 in amino acids: CASSSGGSGANVLTF. CDR3 coding DNA: TGCGCCAGCAGCTCAGGGGGCTCCGGGGCCAACGTCCTGACTTTC.

The CDR3 DNA is TGTGCCACCAGCAGAACCGGGACTAGCGGCCAAGAGACCCAGTACTTC. It is translated as CATSRTGTSGQETQYF. The chain carries TRBV15 and TRBJ2-5, with 11 bases fitting TRBD2. V lost 2 bases and J lost 1; bases outside the gene matches: 3. CDR1 is LNHNV, CDR2 YYDKDF, per germline (reference sequence). The length of the CDR3 is 16 residues.

As concerns this clone: Other DNA variants within this sample encode the same CDR3. The chain combines TRBV25-1 with TRBJ1-3, with D unresolved. Germline assignment: CDR1 MGHDK and CDR2 SYGVNS. The V gene lost 3 bases and the J gene lost 1 base, with 7 bases spanning the gap. The CDR3 extends over 14 amino acids. The CDR3 region has the DNA TGTGCCAGCAGTGAGGGCAGTTCTGGAAACACCATATATTTT. Protein: CASSEGSSGNTIYF.

The chain has TRBV7-2 and TRBJ2-7; the D is unclear. Trimming took 3 bases from V and 5 from J, leaving 20 bases between them. The CDR3 has 16 residues. Germline V CDR1 and CDR2: SGHTA, FQGNSA. Written as DNA, the CDR3 is TGTGCCAGCAGCTTCTTTTCGGCTCCTCCGGGTCACGAGCAGTACTTC. Translated: CASSFFSAPPGHEQYF.

This chain uses TRBV10-2 with TRBJ2-7; 13 bases line up with TRBD2. V gave up 8 bases and J gave up 4 bases; unmatched junction bases: 8. The germline CDR1 and CDR2 sequences are WSHSY and SAAADI. The CDR3 consists of 15 residues. CDR3 region: CASRPPGLAGYEQYF. The DNA for the CDR3 is TGCGCCAGCCGGCCACCGGGACTAGCGGGGTACGAGCAGTACTTC.

The chain couples TRBV7-9 to TRBJ1-1, with TRBD1 as a possible D gene (6 bases). The CDR3 is 11 residues long. Germline loops: CDR1 SEHNR, CDR2 FQNEAQ (reference sequence). Trimming cost V 7 bases and J 9 bases, with 12 bases left between them. DNA of the CDR3: TGTGCCAGCACCTCTACAGGGAAAGCTTTCTTT. Translation gives CASTSTGKAFF.